These T cell receptor beta chains were read from a single sample in a study of Tregs in tolerant kidney transplant recipients. The repertoire was sequenced with immunoSEQ multiplex PCR; TCRdb's copy has only in-frame clones and lacks some. The table records about 61,000 clones, roughly 85% of them present only once. Sample: Tregs from blood, taken before the transplant. The receptors derive from a human donor who received a combined kidney and bone marrow transplant. The CDR3 runs from the conserved cysteine through the conserved F or W. Each record gives: clone size, D gene, J gene, V gene, CDR3 DNA, CDR3 protein. The D gene is left open where the match is weak. Some rows mark clone size as missing; the rest say once, few, many or name a class of expanded clone.

. | . | TRBJ1-1 | TRBV7-2 | TGTGCCAGCAGCTTAAGGGGTAGGACCCTTAACACTGAAGCTTTCTTT | CASSLRGRTLNTEAFF
. | . | TRBJ1-1 | TRBV7-2 | TGTGCCAGCAGCCCCGCCCCCCGGGGCGACGAAGCTTTCTTT | CASSPAPRGDEAFF
. | TRBD1 | TRBJ2-1 | TRBV18 | TGTGCCAGCTCACCACCAGAGACAGGGGGCAATGAGCAGTTCTTC | CASSPPETGGNEQFF
few | . | TRBJ2-7 | TRBV5-1 | TGCGCCAGCAGCCCTAGAGACGCCTACGAGCAGTACTTC | CASSPRDAYEQYF
. | . | TRBJ2-5 | TRBV19 | TGTGCCAGTGCCGACAAGCACCAAGAGACCCAGTACTTC | CASADKHQETQYF
. | . | TRBJ2-1 | TRBV7-9 | TGTGCCAGCAGCTTAAAGCGACAGGACCCGAGGGGGGGCAATGAGCAGTTCTTC | CASSLKRQDPRGGNEQFF
. | TRBD2 | TRBJ2-3 | TRBV5-1 | TGCGCCAGCAGCGTGCCGACTAGCGCAGATACGCAGTATTTT | CASSVPTSADTQYF
. | . | TRBJ2-1 | TRBV5-4 | TGTGCCAGCAGCTCCCCGGCAGGTCGTTTTAGAGGCAATGAGCAGTTCTTC | CASSSPAGRFRGNEQFF
. | . | TRBJ2-2 | TRBV7-8 | TGTGCCAGCAGCCAACCCAGTACCGGGGAGCTGTTTTTT | CASSQPSTGELFF
. | . | TRBJ2-3 | TRBV10-1 | TGCGCCAGCAGTCGTGGAGATACGCAGTATTTT | CASSRGDTQYF
. | . | TRBJ2-5 | TRBV29-1 | TGCAGCGTTGTAAGGCCAGGACGGGGTCAAGAGACCCAGTACTTC | CSVVRPGRGQETQYF
. | . | TRBJ1-2 | TRBV7-9 | TGTGCCAGCAACTCGAAGAAGGGAGATGGCTACACCTTC | CASNSKKGDGYTF
once | TRBD1 | TRBJ1-5 | TRBV6-1 | TGTGCCAGCAGGGACAGGGACCCTCAGCCCCAGCATTTT | CASRDRDPQPQHF
. | . | TRBJ2-1 | TRBV6-4 | TGTGCCAGCAGACAGCCGAGGGGGATGGGCAAGACCCAGGCCGAGTTCTTC | CASRQPRGMGKTQAEFF
once | TRBD1 | TRBJ2-3 | TRBV7-8 | TGTGCCAACACGGGACAGGGGGAAAATACGCAGTATTTT | CANTGQGENTQYF
once | TRBD1 | TRBJ2-7 | TRBV5-1 | TGCGCCAGCAGCTTGGACGCCACAGGGGCAGGCGAGCAGTACTTC | CASSLDATGAGEQYF
. | . | TRBJ2-7 | TRBV6-5 | TGTGCCAGCAGTCCCGGGCCCGGCGGCTACGAGCAGTACTTC | CASSPGPGGYEQYF
. | . | TRBJ1-2 | TRBV6-5 | TGTGCCAGCAGTTACTTTGCTGGTGCCGCCGGCTACACCTTC | CASSYFAGAAGYTF
. | . | TRBJ1-2 | TRBV5-4 | TGTGCCAGCAGCCTGGGATTGGGGGCCACAGATGGGTATGGCTACACCTTC | CASSLGLGATDGYGYTF
. | . | TRBJ2-5 | TRBV7-9 | TGTGCCAGCAGCTTAGCTCCCGGGGGTCGGGAGACCCAGTACTTC | CASSLAPGGRETQYF
once | TRBD1 | TRBJ2-3 | TRBV7-6 | TGTGCCAGCAGCCGTCCGGGACAGGGGACAGATACGCAGTATTTT | CASSRPGQGTDTQYF
once | TRBD1 | TRBJ2-7 | TRBV29-1 | TGCAGCGTTGTTCCACAGGGGGGCCGAGGGAAGTCCTACGAGCAGTACTTC | CSVVPQGGRGKSYEQYF
. | . | TRBJ1-4 | TRBV6-4 | TGTGCCAGCAGTGTCCCGAAGGGGTGCAGGGAAAAACTGTTTTTT | CASSVPKGCREKLFF
. | . | TRBJ2-3 | TRBV27 | TGTGCCAGCAGCCGAGATCCAGGGTCAACTAGCACAGATACGCAGTATTTT | CASSRDPGSTSTDTQYF
. | . | TRBJ1-5 | TRBV7-8 | TGTGCCAGCAGCTTAGACCAATCTCAGCCCCAGCATTTT | CASSLDQSQPQHF
. | . | TRBJ2-3 | TRBV27 | TGTGCCAGCAGCCCTTGGGTGGGGCGCACAGATACGCAGTATTTT | CASSPWVGRTDTQYF
. | TRBD1 | TRBJ1-4 | TRBV6-1 | TGTGCCAGCAGTGATGGAGGACAGGGACGTAATGAAAAACTGTTTTTT | CASSDGGQGRNEKLFF
. | . | TRBJ2-3 | TRBV19 | TGTGCCAGCACTTCCCCGGGGGAAACAGATACGCAGTATTTT | CASTSPGETDTQYF
. | . | TRBJ2-3 | TRBV9 | TGTGCCAGCAGCGCTGCCTCGGCTAGCGGCACAGATACGCAGTATTTT | CASSAASASGTDTQYF
. | . | TRBJ2-7 | TRBV30 | TGTGCCTGGAGCCCCCTGGACGTTCTGGGCGAGCAGTACTTC | CAWSPLDVLGEQYF
. | . | TRBJ2-1 | TRBV27 | TGTGCCAGCAGTCCGAGGTTGACTTTCTCCTACAATGAGCAGTTCTTC | CASSPRLTFSYNEQFF
. | TRBD1 | TRBJ2-7 | TRBV19 | TGTGCCAGTTCAACCGGGACAGGGATCTATGAGCAGTACTTC | CASSTGTGIYEQYF
. | . | TRBJ2-7 | TRBV28 | TGTGCCAGCACCCTCAGAGGGAAAACCTACGAGCAGTACTTC | CASTLRGKTYEQYF
. | . | TRBJ2-1 | TRBV11-2 | TGTGCCAGCAGCATCCTATTGGGCAGGGTAATGGGTGAGCAGTTCTTC | CASSILLGRVMGEQFF
. | . | TRBJ1-2 | TRBV19 | TGTGCCAGTAGTACGGAGAAGGGTGGCTATGGCTACACCTTC | CASSTEKGGYGYTF
. | TRBD1 | TRBJ1-4 | TRBV5-1 | TGCGCCAGCAGCTGGGGACAGCCTAATGAAAAACTGTTTTTT | CASSWGQPNEKLFF